Listed below are T cell receptor beta chains from one sample, sequenced in a study of cytomegalovirus exposure and HLA in healthy donors. TCRdb keeps only in-frame clones here, not all; method: immunoSEQ multiplex PCR. Found here are approximately 170,000 clones, about 70% of them singletons; the top ten hold 2.5% to 3.5%. The sequenced material came from PBMCs. These receptor sequences come from a woman aged 40-49 years in good health and CMV-seropositive. CDR3s include the opening cysteine and the closing phenylalanine or tryptophan. Fields, in order: clone size, J gene, V gene, CDR3 protein. Size values are once, few and many counts, or a class for expanded clones, and some rows have none.

clone_size: .
j_call: .
v_call: TRBV5-1
cdr3_aa: CASREGTYEQYF

clone_size: .
j_call: TRBJ2-7
v_call: TRBV27
cdr3_aa: CASSNLAGVSEQYF

clone_size: .
j_call: TRBJ2-1
v_call: TRBV11-1
cdr3_aa: CASSLAEAYNEQFF

clone_size: .
j_call: TRBJ1-1
v_call: TRBV7-2
cdr3_aa: CASSLAHSVAEAFF

clone_size: few
j_call: TRBJ1-4
v_call: TRBV11-2
cdr3_aa: CASSYTYLSNEKLFF

clone_size: once
j_call: TRBJ1-4
v_call: TRBV25-1
cdr3_aa: CASSELWGKGGEKLFF

clone_size: .
j_call: TRBJ1-2
v_call: TRBV19
cdr3_aa: CASSISDRAHYGYTF

clone_size: .
j_call: TRBJ1-2
v_call: TRBV28
cdr3_aa: CASSRGGAIYGYTF

clone_size: .
j_call: TRBJ1-2
v_call: TRBV5-1
cdr3_aa: CASSLAPSQGNYGYTF

clone_size: .
j_call: TRBJ2-1
v_call: TRBV5-1
cdr3_aa: CASSLGTQQFF

clone_size: few
j_call: TRBJ1-1
v_call: TRBV6-5
cdr3_aa: CASSYRTNTEAFF

clone_size: .
j_call: TRBJ2-1
v_call: TRBV9
cdr3_aa: CASSTNINEQFF

clone_size: .
j_call: TRBJ2-2
v_call: TRBV9
cdr3_aa: CASSATTGIGELFF

clone_size: .
j_call: TRBJ1-5
v_call: TRBV28
cdr3_aa: CASRVGGTLFRNQPQHF

clone_size: .
j_call: TRBJ2-5
v_call: TRBV9
cdr3_aa: CASSVGLAATAIQETQYF

clone_size: .
j_call: TRBJ1-4
v_call: TRBV9
cdr3_aa: CASSSSQGASNEKLFF

clone_size: .
j_call: TRBJ2-7
v_call: TRBV4-3
cdr3_aa: CASSPGQPLSYEQYF

clone_size: .
j_call: TRBJ1-6
v_call: TRBV7-2
cdr3_aa: CASSTAAGGGHNSPLHF

clone_size: .
j_call: TRBJ2-2
v_call: TRBV9
cdr3_aa: CASSESRDLNTGELFF

clone_size: .
j_call: TRBJ2-7
v_call: TRBV28
cdr3_aa: CASFGAPYVIEQYF

clone_size: few
j_call: TRBJ1-1
v_call: TRBV15
cdr3_aa: CATSRLTWEGMNTEAFF